A selection of T cell receptor beta chains follows, all from one sample in a study of T-cell reconstitution after alpha-beta-depleted transplantation in children. MiXCR, applied by TCRdb to the PCR reads, yields one record per CDR3 protein. Of hundreds of thousands of distinct CDR3 sequences listed, roughly 13% are singletons. The sequencing used PBMCs, collected before TCRalphabeta/CD19-depleted stem cell transplant. These TCRs come from a girl aged 2 to 10 with congenital amegakaryocytic thrombocytopenia, due to receive a stem cell transplant. Each CDR3 is given with its conserved first and last residue. A D gene is named only where the DNA matches it firmly. Clone size is not always given. Where it is, it says once, few, many or a class for expanded clones.

j_gene,v_gene,abundance,d_gene,CDR3aa,CDR3nt
TRBJ2-2,TRBV5-1,few,.,CASSPRDLSNTGELFF,TGCGCCAGCAGCCCCCGGGACCTATCGAACACCGGGGAGCTGTTTTTT
TRBJ2-3,TRBV6-5,many,TRBD1,CASSYSSGQGSTDTQYF,TGTGCCAGCAGTTACTCTTCGGGACAGGGAAGCACAGATACGCAGTATTTT
TRBJ1-2,TRBV11-2,.,.,CASSLVLGSHGYTF,TGTGCCAGCAGCTTAGTTCTAGGGAGCCATGGCTACACCTTC
TRBJ1-5,TRBV12-3/TRBV12-4,many,.,CASSSTRTAYQPQHF,TGTGCCAGCAGTTCCACTCGAACGGCTTATCAGCCCCAGCATTTT
TRBJ2-1,TRBV20-1,few,.,CSASRGVPANEQFF,TGCAGTGCTAGTAGGGGGGTACCGGCCAATGAGCAGTTCTTC
TRBJ2-4,TRBV6-1,.,.,CASARRGGLAKNIQYF,TGTGCCAGCGCCCGAAGAGGGGGACTAGCCAAAAACATTCAGTACTTC
TRBJ2-1,TRBV7-7,.,TRBD2,CASSLGWAGGNEQFF,TGTGCCAGCAGCTTAGGATGGGCGGGAGGGAATGAGCAGTTCTTC
TRBJ2-5,TRBV5-1,many,.,CASSLSTGFRETQYF,TGCGCCAGCAGCTTATCTACAGGGTTCCGAGAGACCCAGTACTTC
TRBJ2-3,TRBV18,.,.,CASSPGKDTQYF,TGTGCCAGCTCACCAGGGAAGGATACGCAGTATTTT
TRBJ2-5,TRBV12-3/TRBV12-4,.,TRBD2,CASRRGLAKETQYF,TGTGCCAGCAGACGGGGACTAGCGAAAGAGACCCAGTACTTC
TRBJ2-7,TRBV20-1,few,.,CSASPNPASSYEQYF,TGCAGTGCCTCCCCGAACCCCGCTAGCTCCTACGAGCAGTACTTC